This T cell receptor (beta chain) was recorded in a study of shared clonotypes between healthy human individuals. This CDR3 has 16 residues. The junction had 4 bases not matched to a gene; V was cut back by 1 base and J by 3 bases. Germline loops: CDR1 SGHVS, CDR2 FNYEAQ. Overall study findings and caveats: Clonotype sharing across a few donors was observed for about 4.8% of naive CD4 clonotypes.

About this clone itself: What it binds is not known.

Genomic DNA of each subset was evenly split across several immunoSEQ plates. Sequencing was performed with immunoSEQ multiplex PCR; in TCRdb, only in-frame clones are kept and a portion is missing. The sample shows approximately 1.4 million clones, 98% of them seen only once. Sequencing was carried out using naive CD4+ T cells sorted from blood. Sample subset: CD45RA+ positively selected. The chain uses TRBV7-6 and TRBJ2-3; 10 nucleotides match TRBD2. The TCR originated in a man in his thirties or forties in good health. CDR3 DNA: TGTGCCAGCAGCTTAGTTCTAGCGGGAGCGACAGATACGCAGTATTTT. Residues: CASSLVLAGATDTQYF.